Shown below are 32 T cell receptor beta chains from a single sample sequenced in a study of shared clonotypes between healthy human individuals. Profiling relied on immunoSEQ multiplex PCR, and the TCRdb table lists in-frame clones only, not all of them. The table shows about 1 million clones, with approximately 72% occurring only once. Specimen: memory CD4+ T cells sorted from blood. Subset meaning: CD45RA-negative fraction. These receptors were obtained from a young man in good health.

This sequence joins TRBV7-9 and TRBJ2-3; weak D call: TRBD2 (6 bases). Germline values: CDR1 SEHNR, CDR2 FQNEAQ (reference sequence). The ends were cut back, 4 bases at V and 6 bases at J, with 8 bases in the middle. The CDR3 extends over 12 amino acids. CDR3 region: CASSWGLDTQYF. CDR3 in DNA: TGTGCCAGCAGCTGGGGACTCGATACGCAGTATTTT.

This chain connects TRBV30 to TRBJ1-5; 7 nucleotides line up with TRBD1. The length of the CDR3 is 15 residues. The germline V gene has CDR1 GTSNPN and CDR2 SVGIG (reference sequence). Trimming removed 0 bases from V and 6 bases from J; junction bases left unmatched: 8. As DNA, the CDR3 is TGTGCCTGGAGTGTCGATCAGGGGGTGGGTCAGCCCCAGCATTTT. It yields the protein CAWSVDQGVGQPQHF. The entire variable domain, with the rest obtained from reference TRBV30 and TRBJ1-5, is as follows: SQTIHQWPATLVQPVGSPLSLECTVEGTSNPNLYWYRQAAGRGLQLLFYSVGIGQISSEVPQNLSASRPQDRQFILSSKKLLLSDSGFYLCAWSVDQGVGQPQHFGDGTRLSIL.

The chain recombines TRBV6-6 with TRBJ1-6; D is unresolved. Germline loops: CDR1 MNHNY, CDR2 SVGAGI (reference sequence). This CDR3 is 16 amino acids long. Trimming took off 6 bases at V and 6 bases at J, with 18 bases between the two ends. The CDR3 DNA sequence: TGTGCCAGCAGGGCTCCAGCGTCAATTGGTAATTCACCCCTCCACTTT. This gives the protein CASRAPASIGNSPLHF.

The chain couples TRBV30 to TRBJ2-7; D is undetermined. Germline lookup yields CDR1 GTSNPN and CDR2 SVGIG (reference sequence). V was trimmed by 2 bases and J by 6 bases, leaving 11 bases between them. The CDR3 loop spans 12 amino acids. The CDR3: CAWSPSHGEQYF. DNA of the CDR3: TGTGCCTGGAGTCCCAGTCACGGCGAGCAGTACTTC.

V gene TRBV6-5 combines with J gene TRBJ2-7; D possibly matches TRBD1 or TRBD2 (5 bases each). The CDR3 contains 16 residues. CDR1 and CDR2 (germline): MNHEY, SVGAGI. Trimming stripped 0 bases from V and 3 bases from J, with 15 bases between. CDR3 residues: CASSYSIPGRNYEQYF. In nucleotides, the CDR3 is TGTGCCAGCAGTTACTCAATCCCGGGACGAAACTACGAGCAGTACTTC.

The chain links TRBV2 to TRBJ1-6; no clear D gene. Germline-derived CDR1 and CDR2 are SNHLY and FYNNEI. The CDR3 contains 11 residues. V dropped 3 bases and J dropped 9 bases, with 3 bases sitting between them. The CDR3 here is CASSEISPLHF. CDR3 in DNA: TGTGCCAGCAGTGAGATTTCACCCCTCCACTTT.

This chain joins TRBV7-9 and TRBJ2-1, with TRBD2 as a possible D gene (6 bases). Trimming cost V 11 bases and J 14 bases, with 13 bases left between them. This CDR3 spans 9 amino acids. The germline V gene encodes CDR1 SEHNR and CDR2 FQNEAQ (reference sequence). CDR3 in DNA: TGTGCCGGACGGGAGTTGGAGTTCTTC. As protein: CAGRELEFF. Full variable domain (remainder filled in from reference TRBV7-9 and TRBJ2-1): DTGVSQNPRHKITKRGQNVTFRCDPISEHNRLYWYRQTLGQGPEFLTYFQNEAQLEKSRLLSDRFSAERPKGSFSTLEIQRTEQGDSAMYLCAGRELEFFGPGTRLTVL.

The V and J genes are TRBV28 and TRBJ1-5; 7 bases map to TRBD1. This CDR3 is 15 amino acids long. Germline V gene sequence: CDR1 MDHEN, CDR2 SYDVKM. V shed 7 bases and J 0 bases; nucleotides not matched to a gene: 6. In DNA form, the CDR3 reads TGTGCCAGCATCCCTGGGACAGATAGCAATCAGCCCCAGCATTTT. Translating it yields CASIPGTDSNQPQHF.

The rearrangement uses TRBV2 and TRBJ2-3, with unresolved D. The CDR3 is made up of 13 amino acids. Germline values: CDR1 SNHLY, CDR2 FYNNEI. V was clipped by 2 bases and J by 1 base, with 4 bases between them. In DNA form, the CDR3 reads TGTGCCAGCAGTGAAATGGGCACAGATACGCAGTATTTT. Its translation is CASSEMGTDTQYF.

Turning to this clone: The sample contains more than one DNA sequence encoding this CDR3. The chain is built from TRBV30 and TRBJ1-5, with 7 bases identical to TRBD1. The CDR3 has 13 amino acids. The V segment lost 5 bases and the J segment 3 bases; nucleotides outside the gene matches: 4. Germline V gene data show CDR1 as GTSNPN and CDR2 as SVGIG (reference sequence). CDR3 nucleotides: TGTGCCTGGTCGGGACAGATCAATCAGCCCCAGCATTTT. Translation: CAWSGQINQPQHF.

This clone was seen only a few times. The chain has TRBV9 and TRBJ1-1; a possible D gene is TRBD1 (5 bases). The CDR3 totals 13 residues. V shed 0 bases and J shed 10 bases, with 13 bases lying between them. Germline CDR1 reads SGDLS; CDR2 reads YYNGEE. CDR3 region: CASSVGVAGLAFF. The CDR3 region has the DNA TGTGCCAGCAGCGTAGGGGTTGCAGGGTTAGCTTTCTTT.

V is TRBV6-6 and J is TRBJ2-7; unclear D gene. Germline-derived CDR1 and CDR2 are MNHNY and SVGAGI (reference sequence). The CDR3 is 13 amino acids. Between the trimmed V and J ends, which lost 9 bases and 2 bases, there was a span of 14 bases. CDR3 nucleotides: TGTGCCAGTAATGAGAGAGGCACCTACGAGCAGTACTTC. Protein: CASNERGTYEQYF.

This sequence joins TRBV27 and TRBJ1-5, with D perhaps matching TRBD1 (5 bases). Germline V gene data show CDR1 as MNHEY and CDR2 as SMNVEV (reference sequence). The V and J ends lost 6 bases and 2 bases respectively, with 14 bases between them. CDR3 length equals 15 residues. CDR3: CASSPERGGNQPQHF. The CDR3 nucleotides are TGTGCCAGCAGCCCAGAGAGGGGTGGCAATCAGCCCCAGCATTTT.

The chain is built from TRBV6-4 and TRBJ2-3; D might be TRBD2 (6 bases). The V end lost 0 bases, the J end lost 1 base, and 11 bases lay between the germline ends. The CDR3 loop spans 16 amino acids. Germline V CDR1 and CDR2: MRHNA, SNTAGT. The CDR3 sequence: CASSDSLRGGTDTQYF. The CDR3 coding sequence is TGTGCCAGCAGTGACTCTCTTCGCGGGGGCACAGATACGCAGTATTTT.

This clone was recorded a few times. The rearrangement links TRBV7-2 to TRBJ2-7; 9 positions agree with TRBD2. This CDR3 region has 18 residues. With V trimmed by 1 base and J by 6 bases, 16 bases remained unmatched. Germline V lookup: CDR1 SGHTA, CDR2 FQGNSA. The CDR3 DNA is TGTGCCAGCAGCTTAGTATCGGGGGGTCGGAAAGCGGGAGGCGAGCAGTACTTC. Encoded protein: CASSLVSGGRKAGGEQYF.

This clone was seen a handful of times. The same CDR3 also results from other DNA sequences found in this sample. The chain couples TRBV18 to TRBJ1-1, with D unresolved. V dropped 3 bases and J dropped 1 base, with 9 bases sitting between them. Per germline, CDR1 KGHSH and CDR2 LQKENI. The CDR3 runs 14 residues. The CDR3 region has the DNA TGTGCCAGCTCACCGGGCACCCCGAACACTGAAGCTTTCTTT. It encodes CASSPGTPNTEAFF.

This rearrangement joins TRBV2 to TRBJ2-2, with 9 bases aligning to TRBD2. This CDR3 has 13 amino acids. Germline CDR1 reads SNHLY; CDR2 reads FYNNEI. V was clipped by 5 bases and J by 8 bases; unmatched bases: 3. DNA of the CDR3: TGTGCCAGCAGTAGCCTAGCGGGGGGGGAGCTGTTTTTT. Amino acids: CASSSLAGGELFF.

J is TRBJ2-5 and V is TRBV11-2; 7 bases match TRBD1. Germline assignment: CDR1 SGHAT and CDR2 FQNNGV. This CDR3 is built from 13 residues. With V trimmed by 6 bases and J by 9 bases, 10 bases remained unmatched. The DNA of the CDR3 is TGTGCCAGCAGTTTGCCGGGACAGACGGCCCAGTACTTC. Amino acid sequence: CASSLPGQTAQYF.

The table lists this clone with many counts. V is TRBV5-1 and J is TRBJ2-6; 7 nucleotides match TRBD2. The CDR3 has 15 residues. Germline CDR1 and CDR2: SGHRS and YFSETQ. With V trimmed by 4 bases and J by 2 bases, 3 bases remained unmatched. The CDR3 loop is CASSGRGAGANVLTF. In nucleotides, the CDR3 is TGCGCCAGCAGCGGGAGGGGAGCTGGGGCCAACGTCCTGACTTTC.

The chain is built from TRBV5-1 and TRBJ1-3, with a possible D match to TRBD1 (5 bases). The CDR3 contains 16 residues. Germline-derived CDR1 and CDR2 are SGHRS and YFSETQ. V lost 0 bases and J lost 4, with 14 bases in between. CDR3 DNA sequence: TGCGCCAGCAGCTTGGCAGGGACCAACTTAGGAAACACCATATATTTT. Protein product: CASSLAGTNLGNTIYF.

This chain joins TRBV9 and TRBJ2-5; D is perhaps TRBD1 or TRBD2 (5 bases each). There are 14 residues in the CDR3. V was cut by 0 bases and J by 5 bases, with 11 bases left in between. Germline V gene sequence: CDR1 SGDLS, CDR2 YYNGEE. Here the CDR3 reads CASSVAGAHETQYF. As DNA, the CDR3 is TGTGCCAGCAGCGTAGCCGGGGCCCACGAGACCCAGTACTTC.

The chain has TRBV4-2 and TRBJ2-1; the match to TRBD2 covers 10 bases. The CDR3 is 14 amino acids. V gave up 8 bases and J gave up 6 bases; unmatched junction bases: 7. The germline gives CDR1 LGHNA, CDR2 YNFKEQ. CDR3: CASGSGGAANEQFF. The CDR3, as DNA: TGTGCCAGCGGGAGCGGGGGGGCAGCCAATGAGCAGTTCTTC.

This chain links TRBV15 with TRBJ2-7, with 8 bases fitting TRBD1. Trimming removed 5 bases from V and 0 bases from J; junction bases left unmatched: 6. The CDR3 extends over 15 amino acids. Germline CDR1 is LNHNV and CDR2 is YYDKDF (reference sequence). This CDR3 is CATSVGQVPSYEQYF. The DNA for the CDR3 is TGTGCCACCAGCGTGGGACAGGTCCCCTCCTACGAGCAGTACTTC.

The chain couples TRBV13 to TRBJ1-4; D is possibly TRBD1 (6 bases). Germline lookup yields CDR1 PRHDT and CDR2 FYEKMQ (reference sequence). This CDR3 has 14 residues. V was pared by 5 bases and J by 8 bases, with 15 bases between. The CDR3 is CASSPLQGGEKLFF. The CDR3 DNA follows: TGTGCCAGCAGCCCGTTACAGGGAGGGGAAAAACTGTTTTTT.

The rearrangement links TRBV6-6 to TRBJ2-7; unclear D gene. The CDR3 is 12 amino acids. The germline gives CDR1 MNHNY, CDR2 SVGAGI (reference sequence). V dropped 8 bases and J dropped 1 base, with 9 bases sitting between them. The CDR3 sequence: CASGLGSYEQYF. The CDR3 nucleotides read TGTGCCAGCGGTTTGGGGTCCTACGAGCAGTACTTC.

The chain combines TRBV30 with TRBJ2-5, with 14 bases fitting TRBD2. In germline, CDR1 is GTSNPN, CDR2 SVGIG (reference sequence). This CDR3 comprises 16 residues. The trim removed 2 bases at V and 2 bases at J, leaving 4 bases unmatched. DNA of the CDR3: TGTGCCTGGAGTCCGGGACTAGCGGGGGTACAAGAGACCCAGTACTTC. Translating it yields CAWSPGLAGVQETQYF.

The chain has TRBV19 and TRBJ1-6; D call uncertain. Germline values: CDR1 LNHDA, CDR2 SQIVND (reference sequence). CDR3 size: 16 residues. Trimming removed 0 bases at V and 9 bases at J, with 15 bases between. In DNA form, the CDR3 reads TGTGCCAGTAGTATAGATACAGCTATAACGGGTTCACCCCTCCACTTT. Amino acid sequence: CASSIDTAITGSPLHF.

V is TRBV4-2 and J is TRBJ1-6; the match to TRBD1 covers 8 bases. The germline V gene has CDR1 LGHNA and CDR2 YNFKEQ. There are 15 residues in the CDR3. V gave up 3 bases and J gave up 6 bases; unmatched junction bases: 4. DNA for the CDR3: TGTGCCAGCAGCCAGGAGACAGGGGTTAATTCACCCCTCCACTTT. Translating it yields CASSQETGVNSPLHF.

The chain couples TRBV7-2 to TRBJ2-1; 11 nucleotides align to TRBD2. Trimming took 1 base from V and 7 from J; bases not matched to a gene: 3. The germline gives CDR1 SGHTA, CDR2 FQGNSA. The length of the CDR3 is 15 residues. The DNA for the CDR3 is TGTGCCAGCAGCTTAGAGGGACTAGCGGAAAATGAGCAGTTCTTC. Translated, it gives CASSLEGLAENEQFF.

The chain employs TRBV10-1 and TRBJ2-3; 10 bases match TRBD1. The germline V gene encodes CDR1 WNHNN and CDR2 SYGVQD (reference sequence). With V trimmed by 2 bases and J by 0 bases, 8 bases remained unmatched. This CDR3 spans 18 amino acids. This CDR3 is CASSETPGQGCSTDTQYF. The CDR3 DNA reads as TGCGCCAGCAGTGAGACGCCGGGACAGGGGTGTAGCACAGATACGCAGTATTTT.

This chain joins TRBV28 and TRBJ2-7; 7 bases align to TRBD1. Germline V lookup: CDR1 MDHEN, CDR2 SYDVKM. The CDR3 has 13 residues. V lost 5 bases and J lost 7; bases outside the gene matches: 8. The CDR3: CASSPGTVREQYF. For the CDR3, the DNA is TGTGCCAGCAGTCCAGGGACAGTCAGGGAGCAGTACTTC.

This chain connects TRBV19 to TRBJ1-3, with 7 positions matching TRBD1. J gave up 0 bases and V 6 bases, and 8 bases lay outside the gene matches. The V gene's germline CDR1 is LNHDA and CDR2 SQIVND (reference sequence). The CDR3 spans 16 residues. The DNA of the CDR3 is TGTGCCAGTAGCCGGACAGGATTATTCTCTGGAAACACCATATATTTT. This translates into CASSRTGLFSGNTIYF.